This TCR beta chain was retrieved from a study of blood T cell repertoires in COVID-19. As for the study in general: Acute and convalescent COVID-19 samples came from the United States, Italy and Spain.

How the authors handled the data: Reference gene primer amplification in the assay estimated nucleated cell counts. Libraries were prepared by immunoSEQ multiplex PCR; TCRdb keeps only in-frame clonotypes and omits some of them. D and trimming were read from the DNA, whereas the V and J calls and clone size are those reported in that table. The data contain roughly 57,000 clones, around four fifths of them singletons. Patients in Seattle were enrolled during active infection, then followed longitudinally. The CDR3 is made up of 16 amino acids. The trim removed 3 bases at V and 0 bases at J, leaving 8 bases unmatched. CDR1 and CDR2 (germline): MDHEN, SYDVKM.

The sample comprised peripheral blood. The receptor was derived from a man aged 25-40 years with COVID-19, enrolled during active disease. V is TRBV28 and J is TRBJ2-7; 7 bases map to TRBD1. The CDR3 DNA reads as TGTGCCAGCAGTTTCCCTAGGACAGGTAGCTCCTACGAGCAGTACTTC. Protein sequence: CASSFPRTGSSYEQYF.